This TCR beta chain is from a study of response to subunit inactivated influenza vaccine. General study results and limits: A suggestion made by the authors is that each seasonal influenza vaccination recruits few new T cells.

Of note for this clonotype: The antigen is undetermined.

TCRdb called the RT-PCR reads again in MiXCR, with one record for every CDR3 protein. Among hundreds of thousands of distinct CDR3 sequences, around a sixth were seen once, and the ten largest hold roughly 10%. V lost 5 bases and J lost 6, with 11 bases in between. Germline V CDR1 and CDR2: SGHTA, FQGNSA. The CDR3 runs to 13 residues. Sequencing used PBMCs from blood, obtained about 5 days after vaccination. This clonotype was sampled from a man between 50 and 59 years old who received an inactivated influenza vaccine. The chain combines TRBV7-2 with TRBJ2-4; D remains ambiguous. CDR3 sequence reads: CASSPKNANIQYF. The CDR3 nucleotides are TGTGCCAGCAGCCCGAAGAATGCAAACATTCAGTACTTC.